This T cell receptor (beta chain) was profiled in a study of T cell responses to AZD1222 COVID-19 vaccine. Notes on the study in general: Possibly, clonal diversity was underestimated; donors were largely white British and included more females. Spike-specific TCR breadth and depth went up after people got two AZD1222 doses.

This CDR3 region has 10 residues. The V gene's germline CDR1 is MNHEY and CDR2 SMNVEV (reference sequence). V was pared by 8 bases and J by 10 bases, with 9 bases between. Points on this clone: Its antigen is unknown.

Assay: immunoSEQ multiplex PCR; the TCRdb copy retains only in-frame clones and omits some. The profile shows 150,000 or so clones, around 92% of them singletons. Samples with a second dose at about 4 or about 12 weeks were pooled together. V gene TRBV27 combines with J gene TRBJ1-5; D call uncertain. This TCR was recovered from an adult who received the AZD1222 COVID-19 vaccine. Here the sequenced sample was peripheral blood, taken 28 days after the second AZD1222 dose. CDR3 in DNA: TGTGCCAGCGGGCGTCAACCCCAGCATTTT. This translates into CASGRQPQHF.